What follows are 23 T cell receptor beta chains derived from one specimen sequenced in a study of T-cell reconstitution after alpha-beta-depleted transplantation in children. Researchers prepared the TCRbeta library using unique molecular identifiers, the study reports. One entry per CDR3 protein, called by TCRdb with MiXCR from the PCR reads. This table has 300,000 or so distinct CDR3 sequences, over 8% appearing once. The sequenced sample was PBMCs from the stem cell graft donor, obtained from the stem cell graft. The receptors were sampled from a human donor who donated a stem cell graft to a child with SCID.

This clonotype came up many times. V gene TRBV12-3 or TRBV12-4 combines with J gene TRBJ1-3; D gene ambiguous. Trimming pared 6 bases from V and 0 bases from J, leaving 12 bases between. The CDR3 loop spans 15 amino acids. The CDR3 loop reads CASRILGSSGNTIYF. The CDR3 region has the DNA TGTGCCAGCAGGATTCTGGGGAGCTCTGGAAACACCATATATTTT.

The CDR3 loop reads CASSQRGSDLHEQYF. DNA for the CDR3: TGTGCCAGCAGCCAAAGGGGGTCCGACCTCCACGAGCAGTACTTC. The J gene is TRBJ2-7, the V gene TRBV4-2; TRBD1 might be the D (6 bases). V was cut by 2 bases and J by 5 bases, with 16 bases left in between. The CDR3 length is 15 residues. The germline CDR1 and CDR2 sequences are LGHNA and YNFKEQ.

Ten or more counts support this clonotype. As DNA, the CDR3 is TGCAGCGTTGAGCGGAGGGACCACCAAGAGACCCAGTACTTC. Its protein product is CSVERRDHQETQYF. The chain is built from TRBV29-1 and TRBJ2-5; D possibly corresponds to TRBD2 (6 bases). The V end was cut by 3 bases, the J end by 0 bases, with 11 bases between. Germline V lookup: CDR1 SQVTM, CDR2 ANQGSEA. The CDR3 has 14 amino acids. The variable domain in full, with the rest retrieved from reference TRBV29-1 and TRBJ2-5, is SAVISQKPSRDICQRGTSLTIQCQVDSQVTMMFWYRQQPGQSLTLIATANQGSEATYESGFVIDKFPISRPNLTFSTLTVSNMSPEDSSIYLCSVERRDHQETQYFGPGTRLLVL.

This clonotype was seen only once. V and J are TRBV11-2 and TRBJ1-1; 8 bases align to TRBD1. CDR1 is SGHAT and CDR2 is FQNNGV in the germline V gene. This CDR3 contains 19 residues. The trim removed 3 bases at V and 4 bases at J, leaving 19 bases unmatched. The CDR3 DNA is TGTGCCAGCAGCTTGGATCCCCCCGGGACAGGTAATTTCCCCACTGAAGCTTTCTTT. As protein: CASSLDPPGTGNFPTEAFF.

The chain combines TRBV28 with TRBJ2-7; TRBD1 might be the D (5 bases). The CDR3 is 15 residues long. Germline loops: CDR1 MDHEN, CDR2 SYDVKM. Trimming removed 7 bases at V and 2 bases at J, with 18 bases between. The CDR3 sequence is CASTKAGHPAYEQYF. The DNA of the CDR3 is TGTGCCAGCACCAAAGCAGGGCATCCTGCCTACGAGCAGTACTTC.

This chain connects TRBV7-8 to TRBJ2-7, with TRBD1 identical over 10 bases. The CDR3 totals 14 residues. Germline CDR1 SGHVS, CDR2 FQNEAQ. The V segment lost 6 bases and the J segment 5 bases; nucleotides outside the gene matches: 7. The CDR3 DNA follows: TGTGCCAGCAGTAGGGGACAGGGGTTCGACGAGCAGTACTTC. Amino acids: CASSRGQGFDEQYF.

This chain links TRBV20-1 with TRBJ2-1; D gene unclear. The V and J ends lost 4 bases and 10 bases respectively, with 11 bases between them. Per the germline V gene, CDR1 is DFQATT and CDR2 is SNEGSKA (reference sequence). This CDR3 spans 11 amino acids. CDR3 DNA sequence: TGCAGTGCTAAAGTCTCGTCGGAGCAGTTCTTC. As protein: CSAKVSSEQFF.

There are a few counts of this clonotype. V gene TRBV25-1 combines with J gene TRBJ2-7; unclear D gene. The germline gives CDR1 MGHDK, CDR2 SYGVNS. The CDR3 extends over 12 amino acids. Trimming took off 4 bases at V and 2 bases at J, with 6 bases between the two ends. The DNA for the CDR3 is TGTGCCAGCAGTGCTGCGGCCTACGAGCAGTACTTC. Translating gives CASSAAAYEQYF.

This chain uses TRBV19 with TRBJ2-1; 7 bases are shared with TRBD1. There are 13 residues in the CDR3. Germline assignment: CDR1 LNHDA and CDR2 SQIVND (reference sequence). The ends lost 6 bases at V and 8 bases at J; junction bases unmatched: 7. The CDR3 bases are TGTGCCAGTAGGGGACAGTGGGACGATGAGCAGTTCTTC. It translates to CASRGQWDDEQFF.

The chain is built from TRBV18 and TRBJ1-5; TRBD1 matches at 8 bases. Trimming cost V 2 bases and J 6 bases; bases outside gene matches: 6. The CDR3 spans 15 residues. Germline assignment: CDR1 KGHSH and CDR2 LQKENI. The CDR3 DNA sequence: TGTGCCAGCTCACCATCACAGGGGGGTGTTCAGCCCCAGCATTTT. Translating gives CASSPSQGGVQPQHF.

V and J are TRBV7-9 and TRBJ2-1, with TRBD1 identical over 8 bases. This CDR3 is built from 12 residues. With 6 bases clipped from V and 8 bases from J, the junction kept 3 bases outside the gene matches. Germline V gene data show CDR1 as SEHNR and CDR2 as FQNEAQ (reference sequence). For the CDR3, the DNA is TGTGCCAGCAGTCCGGACAGGGATGAGCAGTTCTTC. Residues: CASSPDRDEQFF.

In nucleotides, the CDR3 is TGTGCCATCAGTTCCTGGACAGGGGGCCCCACAGATACGCAGTATTTT. Translating it yields CAISSWTGGPTDTQYF. This chain connects TRBV10-3 to TRBJ2-3; 11 bases line up with TRBD1. Germline CDR1 is ENHRY and CDR2 is SYGVKD. CDR3 length: 16 residues. Germline trimming cut 5 bases from V and 2 bases from J; bases unmatched to any gene: 6.

The chain has TRBV7-9 and TRBJ2-7; no definite D call. With 1 base removed from V and 6 bases from J, the gap between germline ends came to 10 bases. The CDR3 extends over 13 amino acids. Germline V CDR1 and CDR2: SEHNR, FQNEAQ (reference sequence). The CDR3 here is CASSLGLPGEQYF. The CDR3 bases are TGTGCCAGCAGCTTAGGTCTTCCCGGCGAGCAGTACTTC.

The chain carries TRBV29-1 and TRBJ1-1; D ambiguous. Germline lookup yields CDR1 SQVTM and CDR2 ANQGSEA. The V end lost 2 bases, the J end lost 1 base, and 5 bases lay between the germline ends. The CDR3 runs 12 residues. CDR3 in amino acids: CSVERTNTEAFF. The CDR3 DNA reads as TGCAGCGTTGAACGAACGAACACTGAAGCTTTCTTT.

This clonotype turned up a few times. The J gene is TRBJ2-7, the V gene TRBV19, with TRBD2 matching 7 bases. J was trimmed by 0 bases and V by 6 bases; bases with no gene match: 5. The CDR3 is 14 residues long. Germline V gives CDR1 LNHDA, CDR2 SQIVND (reference sequence). The CDR3 region is CASRNRGSSYEQYF. In DNA form, the CDR3 reads TGTGCCAGTAGGAATCGCGGGAGCTCCTACGAGCAGTACTTC.

This clonotype was detected a few times. V is TRBV20-1 and J is TRBJ2-3, with 11 positions matching TRBD2. J lost 0 bases, V lost 4 bases, and 9 bases had no gene match. Germline values: CDR1 DFQATT, CDR2 SNEGSKA (reference sequence). The CDR3 spans 17 residues. This chain's CDR3 is CSAIGSSGGLSTDTQYF. The CDR3 DNA reads TGCAGTGCTATCGGGTCTAGCGGGGGGTTGAGCACAGATACGCAGTATTTT.

The sample holds a few counts of this clonotype. V is TRBV7-9 and J is TRBJ1-4; 7 bases map to TRBD1. V shed 1 base, J shed 6 bases, and the junction held 2 bases outside the gene matches. The CDR3 spans 14 residues. Germline V gene lookup returns CDR1 SEHNR and CDR2 FQNEAQ (reference sequence). CDR3 loop: CASSLVGGDEKLFF. The CDR3 DNA reads TGTGCCAGCAGCTTAGTAGGGGGCGATGAAAAACTGTTTTTT.

Only a few counts were recorded for this clonotype. The CDR3 coding sequence is TGTGCCAGCAGCTTGTACGGGGTCGAGCCCCAGCATTTT. It translates to CASSLYGVEPQHF. V is TRBV5-6 and J is TRBJ1-5, with D unclear. The CDR3 consists of 13 residues. V was shortened by 1 base and J by 8 bases, with 10 bases between the two germline ends. Germline V gene data show CDR1 as SGHDT and CDR2 as YYEEEE.

This clonotype was seen repeatedly, ten times or more. The rearrangement links TRBV27 to TRBJ2-3; D is uncertain. Trimming shortened V by 3 bases and J by 11 bases, and 12 bases separated the two germline ends. From germline, CDR1 is MNHEY and CDR2 SMNVEV (reference sequence). There are 12 residues in the CDR3. The CDR3 DNA sequence: TGTGCCAGCAGTTTCATCGGAGAACTGCAGTATTTT. This encodes CASSFIGELQYF.

This clonotype showed up many times. V usage is TRBV28 and J usage is TRBJ2-7, with unresolved D. Germline V gene data show CDR1 as MDHEN and CDR2 as SYDVKM. The CDR3 loop spans 13 amino acids. The germline V and J ends were trimmed by 10 bases and 5 bases, with 18 bases remaining between them. CDR3 coding DNA: TGTGCCATCGGCCCTACACATCCCAACGAGCAGTACTTC. Amino acids: CAIGPTHPNEQYF.

This clonotype was observed many times. The chain combines TRBV20-1 with TRBJ2-3; 7 bases match TRBD2. Looked up from germline, CDR1 is DFQATT and CDR2 is SNEGSKA (reference sequence). The CDR3 length is 15 residues. V lost 5 bases, J lost 2 bases, and 10 bases stayed unmatched. This CDR3 reads CSAYLTGTNTDTQYF. The CDR3 coding sequence is TGCAGTGCTTACTTAACCGGGACTAACACAGATACGCAGTATTTT.

This clonotype was counted many times. The CDR3 bases are TGTGCCAGCAGTGCGGGACCTAATCAGCCCCAGCATTTT. The encoded protein is CASSAGPNQPQHF. V is TRBV2 and J is TRBJ1-5; D may be TRBD1 (5 bases). The ends were cut back, 4 bases at V and 4 bases at J, with 8 bases in the middle. Germline CDR1 reads SNHLY; CDR2 reads FYNNEI. The CDR3 runs 13 residues.

This sequence joins TRBV6-5 and TRBJ2-6; D gene unclear. Germline CDR1 is MNHEY and CDR2 is SVGAGI. Trimming took off 6 bases at V and 1 base at J, with 10 bases between the two ends. The CDR3 is made up of 15 amino acids. DNA for the CDR3: TGTGCCAGCAGATATCAAGGTTCTGGGGCCAACGTCCTGACTTTC. Its protein product is CASRYQGSGANVLTF.